This is a list of T cell receptor beta chains from one sample in a study of T cell responses to AZD1222 COVID-19 vaccine. The protocol was immunoSEQ multiplex PCR, while the TCRdb copy is restricted to in-frame clones and leaves out a portion. The profile covers fewer than 85,000 clones, with about 90% appearing a single time and around 7.1% taken by the ten largest. Source: peripheral blood, taken on day 0 of MenACWY control vaccination. These receptors all come from an adult in good health. CDR3s include the opening cysteine and the closing phenylalanine or tryptophan. The D gene is left open where the match is weak. The size entry is marked missing in some rows and otherwise reads once, few, many or a size class.

clone_size,d_call,v_call,j_call,cdr3_nt,cdr3_aa
NA,TRBD1,TRBV7-8,TRBJ1-5,TGTGCCAGCAGCTTAGACAGGGGGCTGGGTCAGCCCCAGCATTTT,CASSLDRGLGQPQHF
few,NA,TRBV10-1,TRBJ2-3,TGCGCCAGCAGTTACAGCACAGATACGCAGTATTTT,CASSYSTDTQYF
NA,NA,TRBV30,TRBJ2-2,TGTGCCTGGAGCGAATTAGGGACGCTAGGCGCCGGGGAGCTGTTTTTT,CAWSELGTLGAGELFF
few,NA,TRBV12-3/TRBV12-4,TRBJ2-7,TGTGCCAGCATGAGCGGTCTCAACTCGGAGCAGTACTTC,CASMSGLNSEQYF
NA,NA,TRBV6-5,TRBJ2-7,TGTGCCAGCAGTTCCCGGGGTCCCTACGAGCAGTACTTC,CASSSRGPYEQYF
NA,NA,TRBV6-5,TRBJ1-1,TGTGCCAGCAGTCCTACGAGGGGCACTGAAGCTTTCTTT,CASSPTRGTEAFF
NA,TRBD2,TRBV3-1/TRBV3-2,TRBJ2-1,TGTGCCAGCAGCCTGGGGACTAGCGGGAGCAATGAGCAGTTCTTC,CASSLGTSGSNEQFF
NA,TRBD1,TRBV11-2,TRBJ1-5,TGTGCCAGCAGCCCTACAGGGGGCGCGGGGCAGCCCCAGCATTTT,CASSPTGGAGQPQHF
once,NA,TRBV10-3,TRBJ2-7,TGTGCCATCACCGGGACACCGTCTGGCGAGCAGTACTTC,CAITGTPSGEQYF
once,NA,TRBV18,TRBJ2-5,TGTGCCAGCTCACCCAGGGGTCCCGGGCAGCAAGAGACCCAGTACTTC,CASSPRGPGQQETQYF
NA,NA,TRBV18,TRBJ2-5,TGTGCCAGCTCACCCCTAGAACAAGAGACCCAGTACTTC,CASSPLEQETQYF
NA,NA,TRBV19,TRBJ2-1,TGTGCCAGTAGTATCGGCCAGGGACCCTACAATGAGCAGTTCTTC,CASSIGQGPYNEQFF
NA,NA,TRBV7-6,TRBJ1-5,TGTGCCAGCAGCCCCGGGGCCTACGGCAATCAGCCCCAGCATTTT,CASSPGAYGNQPQHF
NA,NA,TRBV13,TRBJ1-1,TGTGCCAGCAGCTTAACCGGGTTCACTGAAGCTTTCTTT,CASSLTGFTEAFF
NA,NA,TRBV27,TRBJ1-2,TGTGCCAGCAGTTCAAACAGGGTCCTCTATGGCTACACCTTC,CASSSNRVLYGYTF
NA,NA,TRBV9,TRBJ1-2,TGTGCCAGCAGCGTAGATGGAGAGAACTATGGCTACACCTTC,CASSVDGENYGYTF
NA,NA,TRBV12-3/TRBV12-4,TRBJ2-4,TGTGCCAGCAGTTTGTACGGCAAAAACATTCAGTACTTC,CASSLYGKNIQYF
NA,NA,TRBV9,TRBJ1-1,TGTGCCAGCAGCATTCTGACAGGGAACACTGAAGCTTTCTTT,CASSILTGNTEAFF
few,NA,TRBV6-1,TRBJ2-2,TGTGCCAGCAGTGAAGCGGGAGCGGCCGGGGAGCTGTTTTTT,CASSEAGAAGELFF
NA,TRBD2,TRBV2,TRBJ2-3,TGTGCCAGCAGTGTTGATAGCGGGAACCCAACAGATACGCAGTATTTT,CASSVDSGNPTDTQYF
NA,NA,TRBV7-2,TRBJ2-1,TGTGCCAGTCTCTCGGACGTTTACAATGAGCAGTTCTTC,CASLSDVYNEQFF
NA,TRBD2,TRBV5-5,TRBJ2-1,TGTGCCAGCAGCTTGAGGGCTAGCGGGACCGATGAGCAGTTCTTC,CASSLRASGTDEQFF
few,NA,TRBV19,TRBJ1-4,TGTGCCAGTAGTATCGATGGGAATAAACTGTTTTTT,CASSIDGNKLFF
NA,TRBD2,TRBV5-1,TRBJ2-5,TGCGCCAGCAGCTTGACTAGCGGGAACCAAGAGACCCAGTACTTC,CASSLTSGNQETQYF
NA,TRBD2,TRBV19,TRBJ2-1,TGTGCCAGTAGTCAAACGGGGGGCTCCTACAATGAGCAGTTCTTC,CASSQTGGSYNEQFF
once,NA,TRBV2,TRBJ1-6,TGTGCCAGCAGTGGGGACCCGGGACCCCTCCACTTT,CASSGDPGPLHF
NA,NA,TRBV20-1,TRBJ1-4,TGCAGTGCTCTAGCTGGCAGGGAACTGTTTTTT,CSALAGRELFF
few,NA,TRBV4-3,TRBJ1-1,TGCGCCAGCAGCCAATTTTGGGGGCCTGAAGCTTTCTTT,CASSQFWGPEAFF
NA,NA,TRBV7-3,TRBJ2-1,TGTGCCAGCAGCTTCGGGACCTACAATGAGCAGTTCTTC,CASSFGTYNEQFF
NA,NA,TRBV9,TRBJ1-1,TGTGCCAGCAGCGCGGATACGACAAGCACTGAAGCTTTCTTT,CASSADTTSTEAFF
NA,NA,TRBV14,TRBJ1-4,TGTGCCAGCAGCCAGGGACCGTTAACTAATGAAAAACTGTTTTTT,CASSQGPLTNEKLFF
NA,TRBD2,TRBV11-2,TRBJ2-2,TGTGCCAGCAGCTTACGGCGGCTAGCGGGAGCCGCGAACACCGGGGAGCTGTTTTTT,CASSLRRLAGAANTGELFF
NA,TRBD1,TRBV28,TRBJ1-6,TGTGCCAGCAGCCAAGGACAGGACGGGTTTCCCCTCCACTTT,CASSQGQDGFPLHF
NA,TRBD1,TRBV2,TRBJ2-1,TGTGCCAGCACAAATACAGGGGATGAGCAGTTCTTC,CASTNTGDEQFF
NA,TRBD1,TRBV10-3,TRBJ2-6,TGTGCCATCGGCAGACAGGGGGCTTTCTCTGGGGCCAACGTCCTGACTTTC,CAIGRQGAFSGANVLTF
NA,NA,TRBV18,TRBJ1-4,TGTGCCAGCTCACGATCGGACTTGCAGACTAATGAAAAACTGTTTTTT,CASSRSDLQTNEKLFF
NA,NA,TRBV6-4,TRBJ2-1,TGTGCCAGCAGTGACTCCAGAAACAATGAGCAGTTCTTC,CASSDSRNNEQFF
once,NA,TRBV7-8,TRBJ1-2,TGTGCCAGCAGCTTGTTGACAGCCGCTAACTATGGCTACACCTTC,CASSLLTAANYGYTF